Following are 24 T cell receptor beta chains from one sample sequenced in a study of human T cells and chemical hapten exposure. TCRdb used MiXCR to reprocess the RACE reads, holding one entry per CDR3 protein. The table shows approximately 97,000 distinct CDR3 sequences, with roughly an eighth occurring only once. As for time point: patch test 2, 6 weeks after DPC sensitization. Treatment given: therapeutic diphenylcyclopropenone sensitization with weekly scalp DPC. Source: whole blood, taken in connection with sensitization to the hapten diphenylcyclopropenone (DPC). The receptors come from a woman aged 40 to 55 with alopecia areata. Some clones in this sample may be carry-over from other donors' samples.

Comment on this clonotype: This may be a read error, as it is one base from a much larger clone. The chain combines TRBV6-6 with TRBJ2-2, with a possible D match to TRBD2 (5 bases). The germline gives CDR1 MNHNY, CDR2 SVGAGI (reference sequence). The CDR3 has 14 residues. The CDR3 nucleotides are TGTGCCAGCAAAGACGCGATGAACACCGGGGAGCCGTTTTTT. Its translation is CASKDAMNTGEPFF.

This clonotype was found many times. The rearrangement links TRBV2 to TRBJ2-3; D not resolved. Trimming took 6 bases from V and 6 from J, leaving 10 bases between them. The length of the CDR3 is 12 residues. Per the germline V gene, CDR1 is SNHLY and CDR2 is FYNNEI. CDR3 region: CASRRGPDTQYF. The CDR3 nucleotides read TGTGCCAGCAGGCGTGGGCCCGATACGCAGTATTTT.

The sample holds a few counts of this clonotype. V usage is TRBV27 and J usage is TRBJ1-4, with 9 bases matching TRBD1. Germline trimming cut 5 bases from V and 10 bases from J; bases unmatched to any gene: 8. The germline gives CDR1 MNHEY, CDR2 SMNVEV (reference sequence). This CDR3 has 14 amino acids. The CDR3: CASSMGQGVGKLFF. CDR3 coding DNA: TGTGCCAGCAGTATGGGACAGGGAGTCGGAAAACTGTTTTTT.

The chain carries TRBV11-1 and TRBJ2-5; D may be TRBD1 or TRBD2 (6 bases each). The CDR3 has 15 residues. CDR1 is SGHAT, CDR2 FQDESV, per germline (reference sequence). V lost 7 bases and J 3 bases, leaving 18 bases between the germline ends. The CDR3 sequence is CASTPTRGREETQYF. CDR3 DNA: TGTGCCAGCACCCCCACCCGGGGGCGGGAAGAGACCCAGTACTTC.

There are many counts of this clonotype. This chain connects TRBV29-1 to TRBJ1-5; D remains ambiguous. This CDR3 contains 13 residues. CDR1 SQVTM and CDR2 ANQGSEA come from the germline V gene. V lost 2 bases and J lost 7, with 12 bases in between. DNA for the CDR3: TGCAGCGTTGAAACGGCCCCCGGGCAGCCCCAGCATTTT. It encodes CSVETAPGQPQHF.

This clonotype was seen only a few times. This chain connects TRBV7-9 to TRBJ2-5; 8 nucleotides line up with TRBD2. V was clipped by 6 bases and J by 5 bases; unmatched bases: 5. The CDR3 runs to 13 residues. Germline values: CDR1 SEHNR, CDR2 FQNEAQ (reference sequence). The CDR3 DNA sequence: TGTGCCAGCAGAAGAGCGGGAGTGGAGACCCAGTACTTC. Translation: CASRRAGVETQYF.

This chain joins TRBV20-1 and TRBJ2-1; D call uncertain. V was shortened by 5 bases and J by 8 bases, with 7 bases between the two germline ends. Germline V gene data show CDR1 as DFQATT and CDR2 as SNEGSKA (reference sequence). There are 10 residues in the CDR3. The CDR3 loop reads CSAGRDEQFF. Written as DNA, the CDR3 is TGCAGTGCTGGAAGAGATGAGCAGTTCTTC.

This clonotype was detected only a few times. The chain uses TRBV7-9 and TRBJ2-5; 11 bases map to TRBD1. V was pared by 3 bases and J by 2 bases, with 5 bases of the junction left unmatched. Germline values: CDR1 SEHNR, CDR2 FQNEAQ (reference sequence). The CDR3 loop spans 16 amino acids. The CDR3 reads CASSFWTGGTQETQYF. The CDR3 region has the DNA TGTGCCAGCAGCTTCTGGACAGGGGGCACTCAAGAGACCCAGTACTTC. The variable domain in full, with the rest retrieved from reference TRBV7-9 and TRBJ2-5, is DTGVSQNPRHKITKRGQNVTFRCDPISEHNRLYWYRQTLGQGPEFLTYFQNEAQLEKSRLLSDRFSAERPKGSFSTLEIQRTEQGDSAMYLCASSFWTGGTQETQYFGPGTRLLVL.

This clonotype was detected ten times or more. V and J are TRBV30 and TRBJ1-6; 10 bases agree with TRBD1. V lost 7 bases, J lost 13 bases, and 7 bases stayed unmatched. The CDR3 contains 12 residues. The germline V gene has CDR1 GTSNPN and CDR2 SVGIG (reference sequence). The CDR3, as DNA: TGTGCCTTAGGGACAGGGGCTATCCCCCTCCACTTT. Its protein product is CALGTGAIPLHF.

This clonotype was seen ten or more times. This chain links TRBV19 with TRBJ1-4; tentatively, D is TRBD1 (5 bases). In germline, CDR1 is LNHDA, CDR2 SQIVND (reference sequence). V was shortened by 3 bases and J by 12 bases, with 20 bases between the two germline ends. This CDR3 region has 15 residues. CDR3 region: CASSITQGLVGELFF. The CDR3 DNA reads TGTGCCAGTAGTATTACCCAGGGCCTCGTTGGGGAACTGTTTTTT. The full variable domain, in which reference TRBV19 and TRBJ1-4 provide the parts outside the CDR3, is DGGITQSPKYLFRKEGQNVTLSCEQNLNHDAMYWYRQDPGQGLRLIYYSQIVNDFQKGDIAEGYSVSREKKESFPLTVTSAQKNPTAFYLCASSITQGLVGELFFGSGTQLSVL.

This clonotype occurred many times. The rearrangement joins TRBV18 to TRBJ1-1; D is uncertain. V lost 6 bases and J 0 bases, leaving 8 bases between the germline ends. This CDR3 is built from 13 residues. Germline V gene lookup returns CDR1 KGHSH and CDR2 LQKENI. The CDR3 reads CASSLGLNTEAFF. The CDR3 DNA is TGTGCCAGCTCCCTTGGATTGAACACTGAAGCTTTCTTT. Full variable domain (remainder filled in from reference TRBV18 and TRBJ1-1): NAGVMQNPRHLVRRRGQEARLRCSPMKGHSHVYWYRQLPEEGLKFMVYLQKENIIDESGMPKERFSAEFPKEGPSILRIQQVVRGDSAAYFCASSLGLNTEAFFGQGTRLTVV.

Only a few counts were recorded for this clonotype. The chain recombines TRBV6-6 with TRBJ2-5; D not certain. V was pared by 5 bases and J by 4 bases, with 8 bases between. The CDR3 is made up of 12 amino acids. Germline-derived CDR1 and CDR2 are MNHNY and SVGAGI (reference sequence). The CDR3 region has the DNA TGTGCCAGCAGTAGCTCAGGAGAGACCCAGTACTTC. Amino acids: CASSSSGETQYF.

This clonotype came up many times. The chain recombines TRBV27 with TRBJ2-2; possible D gene TRBD1, 6 bases. V lost 0 bases to trimming and J lost 9 bases, with 14 bases between them. Germline V gene sequence: CDR1 MNHEY, CDR2 SMNVEV (reference sequence). This CDR3 has 15 amino acids. The CDR3 DNA reads as TGTGCCAGCAGTTTATCCGGGACAAGCCCCCGGGAGCTGTTTTTT. Protein product: CASSLSGTSPRELFF.

This clonotype was observed at least ten times. The J gene is TRBJ2-3, the V gene TRBV7-2, with 10 bases that match TRBD2. J lost 5 bases, V lost 1 base, and 9 bases had no gene match. The germline CDR1 and CDR2 sequences are SGHTA and FQGNSA. The CDR3 covers 17 residues. As DNA, the CDR3 is TGTGCCAGCAGCTTAGAGGAGCGGGGGGGCCCAGGAGATACGCAGTATTTT. Translation gives CASSLEERGGPGDTQYF.

This clonotype was found many times. The gene calls are TRBV12-5 and TRBJ1-5, with 7 bases matching TRBD1. V was pared by 6 bases and J by 0 bases, with 5 bases of the junction left unmatched. CDR1 is LGHNT and CDR2 is FRNRAP in the germline V gene. There are 15 residues in the CDR3. The CDR3 DNA is TGTGCTAGTGGCTCGACAGGGACTAGCAATCAGCCCCAGCATTTT. As protein: CASGSTGTSNQPQHF.

This clonotype was picked up many times. V and J are TRBV28 and TRBJ2-1; the D gene is possibly TRBD2 (6 bases). The CDR3 has 17 residues. Trimming shortened V by 6 bases and J by 5 bases, and 23 bases separated the two germline ends. Per the germline V gene, CDR1 is MDHEN and CDR2 is SYDVKM. Here the CDR3 reads CASRLEFRDSFNNEQFF. CDR3 nucleotide sequence: TGTGCCAGCAGGCTAGAATTCCGGGACTCCTTTAACAATGAGCAGTTCTTC.

This sequence joins TRBV7-6 and TRBJ2-5; possible D gene TRBD1, 6 bases. The CDR3 is made up of 14 amino acids. Germline-derived CDR1 and CDR2 are SGHVS and FNYEAQ. Trimming stripped 1 base from V and 3 bases from J, with 9 bases between. The CDR3 sequence: CASSLVYREETQYF. CDR3 DNA: TGTGCCAGCAGCTTAGTCTACAGGGAAGAGACCCAGTACTTC.

As to this clonotype: Possible read error: a much larger clone is one base away. V gene TRBV27 combines with J gene TRBJ1-6; D gene uncertain. Germline V gene lookup returns CDR1 MNHEY and CDR2 SMNVEV (reference sequence). V lost 5 bases and J lost 5, with 25 bases in between. The CDR3 has 19 amino acids. The CDR3 coding sequence is TGTGCCAGCAGTACAACAGTCTCGACGGCTAGAGCCCATAATTCACCCCTCCACTTT. Translated, it gives CASSTTVSTARAHNSPLHF.

This clonotype was observed at least ten times. This sequence joins TRBV28 and TRBJ1-5; 7 nucleotides match TRBD1. Germline lookup yields CDR1 MDHEN and CDR2 SYDVKM. The CDR3 consists of 15 residues. J gave up 3 bases and V 10 bases, and 12 bases lay outside the gene matches. Written as DNA, the CDR3 is TGTGCCACTTTTGGGGACAGCCTCCTCAATCAGCCCCAGCATTTT. The encoded protein is CATFGDSLLNQPQHF. The whole variable domain, remainder taken from reference TRBV28 and TRBJ1-5, is DVKVTQSSRYLVKRTGEKVFLECVQDMDHENMFWYRQDPGLGLRLIYFSYDVKMKEKGDIPEGYSVSREKKERFSLILESASTNQTSMYLCATFGDSLLNQPQHFGDGTRLSIL.

This clonotype was recorded at least ten times. The genes are TRBV6-6 and TRBJ1-5; TRBD1 matches at 9 bases. The CDR3 totals 17 residues. Germline V gene sequence: CDR1 MNHNY, CDR2 SVGAGI (reference sequence). V was pared by 0 bases and J by 7 bases, with 10 bases of the junction left unmatched. The CDR3 protein is CASSYSPGQGVRQPQHF. In DNA form, the CDR3 reads TGTGCCAGCAGTTACTCCCCGGGACAGGGCGTGAGGCAGCCCCAGCATTTT.

The chain couples TRBV24-1 to TRBJ2-7; D gene uncertain. The germline V gene has CDR1 KGHDR and CDR2 SFDVKD. The CDR3 extends over 13 amino acids. The V end was cut by 10 bases, the J end by 0 bases, with 12 bases between. CDR3 region: CATGGSSSYEQYF. The CDR3 DNA is TGTGCCACTGGTGGGTCGAGCTCCTACGAGCAGTACTTC.

The genes are TRBV7-2 and TRBJ2-5; 9 bases fit TRBD1. This CDR3 region has 14 residues. The junction had 5 bases not matched to a gene; V was cut back by 5 bases and J by 4 bases. The germline V gene has CDR1 SGHTA and CDR2 FQGNSA. In DNA form, the CDR3 reads TGTGCCAGCAGCACCGGACAGGGGAGAGAGACCCAGTACTTC. Residues: CASSTGQGRETQYF.

There are many counts of this clonotype. The chain couples TRBV30 to TRBJ1-1; D is perhaps TRBD1 (6 bases). The germline CDR1 and CDR2 sequences are GTSNPN and SVGIG (reference sequence). This CDR3 comprises 14 residues. The V end lost 4 bases, the J end lost 2 bases, and 14 bases lay between the germline ends. CDR3 nucleotide sequence: TGTGCCTGGAATGGACCGGACAGCAACACTGAAGCTTTCTTT. Translated, it gives CAWNGPDSNTEAFF.

This clonotype was observed many times. The gene calls are TRBV27 and TRBJ2-7; D remains unclear. CDR3 length: 13 residues. From germline, CDR1 is MNHEY and CDR2 SMNVEV (reference sequence). V gave up 6 bases and J gave up 7 bases, with 16 bases separating them. The CDR3 here is CASSPDLLWEQYF. CDR3 nucleotide sequence: TGTGCCAGCAGCCCAGACCTGCTCTGGGAGCAGTACTTC.